The 25 T cell receptor beta chains below were found in one sample sequenced in a study of blood T cell repertoires in COVID-19 (TCRdb year 2020). Library method: the immunoSEQ multiplex PCR assay. TCRdb took this table from immuneACCESS and kept in-frame rearrangements with V and J called. Such tables lack part of the clones; where checked against another copy, unresolved V genes explain under half of the gap, and the rest is unexplained. Across this sample there are approximately 110,000 clones, with around 80% seen only once. The ten biggest clones cover about 4.5% of the sample. Sequenced material: peripheral blood. These receptors were obtained from a human donor in a cohort sampled during active or convalescent COVID-19.

This chain joins TRBV6-5 and TRBJ1-5; possible D gene TRBD1, 5 bases. The germline V gene has CDR1 MNHEY and CDR2 SVGAGI. Trimming cost V 10 bases and J 4 bases, with 14 bases left between them. The CDR3 length is 13 residues. CDR3 loop: CATGAGSNQPQHF. CDR3 nucleotide sequence: TGTGCCACCGGGGCGGGGTCAAATCAGCCCCAGCATTTT.

The chain uses TRBV19 and TRBJ2-5; no clear D gene. Deletions cut 0 bases from V and 5 bases from J, with 7 bases between. From germline, CDR1 is LNHDA and CDR2 SQIVND (reference sequence). The CDR3 is 13 amino acids. The CDR3 loop reads CASSIDRLETQYF. Here the CDR3 DNA reads TGTGCCAGTAGTATAGACCGACTGGAGACCCAGTACTTC.

The chain joins TRBV29-1 to TRBJ2-7; D is unclear. The V gene's germline CDR1 is SQVTM and CDR2 ANQGSEA. V lost 4 bases, J lost 2 bases, and 9 bases lay in between. The CDR3 has 12 residues. The CDR3, as DNA: TGCAGCGTTGTCTTTCCCCCCTACGAGCAGTACTTC. Protein: CSVVFPPYEQYF.

The CDR3 DNA reads TGTGCCAGCAGCTTGATCCGCGTGGGGACAGGGTATATCTACGAGCAGTACTTC. Translating gives CASSLIRVGTGYIYEQYF. This rearrangement joins TRBV5-5 to TRBJ2-7; 9 bases line up with TRBD1. The CDR3 has 18 residues. V was pared by 1 base and J by 3 bases, with 14 bases of the junction left unmatched. Germline values: CDR1 SGHKS, CDR2 YYEKEE (reference sequence).

The rearrangement links TRBV19 to TRBJ2-7; 9 nucleotides align to TRBD2. Germline assignment: CDR1 LNHDA and CDR2 SQIVND (reference sequence). V was pared by 6 bases and J by 2 bases, with 8 bases of the junction left unmatched. The CDR3 extends over 15 amino acids. The CDR3 loop reads CASSPTSGYPYEQYF. In DNA, the CDR3 is TGTGCCAGTAGCCCAACTAGCGGGTATCCCTACGAGCAGTACTTC.

The sample holds a few counts of this clone. The chain is built from TRBV10-2 and TRBJ2-3; 8 positions match TRBD2. Germline V gene lookup returns CDR1 WSHSY and CDR2 SAAADI. J gave up 2 bases and V 6 bases, and 7 bases lay outside the gene matches. The CDR3 extends over 15 amino acids. The CDR3 nucleotides read TGCGCCAGCAGGTGGGCGGGGGGACTCACAGATACGCAGTATTTT. As protein: CASRWAGGLTDTQYF.

The V call is TRBV28, the J call TRBJ2-3; 8 bases agree with TRBD2. Germline lookup yields CDR1 MDHEN and CDR2 SYDVKM. J lost 0 bases, V lost 2 bases, and 10 bases had no gene match. This CDR3 region has 18 residues. CDR3 loop: CASSLNLDSGASTDTQYF. The DNA for the CDR3 is TGTGCCAGCAGTTTAAATTTGGATAGCGGGGCTAGCACAGATACGCAGTATTTT. Full variable domain (outside the CDR3, taken from reference TRBV28 and TRBJ2-3): DVKVTQSSRYLVKRTGEKVFLECVQDMDHENMFWYRQDPGLGLRLIYFSYDVKMKEKGDIPEGYSVSREKKERFSLILESASTNQTSMYLCASSLNLDSGASTDTQYFGPGTRLTVL.

The V gene is TRBV3-1 (or the pseudogene TRBV3-2), the J gene TRBJ1-3; possible D gene TRBD1, 6 bases. The CDR3 consists of 14 residues. CDR1 is LGHDT, CDR2 YNNKEL, per germline (reference sequence). V lost 6 bases, J lost 4 bases, and 13 bases lay in between. The CDR3 nucleotides are TGTGCCAGCAGACAAACAGGGACCGGAAACACCATATATTTT. It codes for CASRQTGTGNTIYF.

The rearrangement links TRBV5-6 to TRBJ2-7, with TRBD2 matching 11 bases. The V gene's germline CDR1 is SGHDT and CDR2 YYEEEE. The V gene end was trimmed by 4 bases and the J gene end by 3 bases; junction bases not matched to a gene: 6. CDR3 length: 15 residues. The CDR3 loop reads CASSRASGGFYEQYF. CDR3 DNA: TGTGCCAGCAGCCGGGCTAGCGGGGGGTTCTACGAGCAGTACTTC.

The rearrangement uses TRBV28 and TRBJ2-7; 9 bases line up with TRBD2. The CDR3 totals 14 residues. Germline CDR1 and CDR2: MDHEN and SYDVKM. With 10 bases clipped from V and 0 bases from J, the junction kept 7 bases outside the gene matches. In DNA form, the CDR3 reads TGTGCCACTTTCGGCGGGAGGGACTCCTACGAGCAGTACTTC. It is translated as CATFGGRDSYEQYF.

This chain connects TRBV27 to TRBJ2-3, with 11 positions matching TRBD1. The CDR3 consists of 14 residues. CDR1 is MNHEY and CDR2 is SMNVEV in the germline V gene (reference sequence). The junction had 2 bases not matched to a gene; V was cut back by 2 bases and J by 7 bases. The CDR3 DNA is TGTGCCAGCAGTTTAGGGACAGGGGGGTATACGCAGTATTTT. Its translation is CASSLGTGGYTQYF.

The chain combines TRBV19 with TRBJ2-2; D perhaps matches TRBD1 (5 bases). The CDR3 spans 15 residues. Germline lookup yields CDR1 LNHDA and CDR2 SQIVND (reference sequence). V lost 7 bases, J lost 1 base, and 13 bases lay in between. The CDR3 loop reads CASTKGRLNTGELFF. The CDR3 nucleotides are TGTGCCAGTACGAAGGGGCGCCTGAACACCGGGGAGCTGTTTTTT. Full variable domain (missing parts from reference TRBV19 and TRBJ2-2): DGGITQSPKYLFRKEGQNVTLSCEQNLNHDAMYWYRQDPGQGLRLIYYSQIVNDFQKGDIAEGYSVSREKKESFPLTVTSAQKNPTAFYLCASTKGRLNTGELFFGEGSRLTVL.

This clone came up once. This sequence joins TRBV14 and TRBJ2-3, with 7 bases identical to TRBD2. With 3 bases clipped from V and 0 bases from J, the junction kept 9 bases outside the gene matches. Germline CDR1 and CDR2: SGHDN and FVKESK. The CDR3 is 17 amino acids. The CDR3 here is CASSHSGSSFSTDTQYF. The DNA of the CDR3 is TGTGCCAGCAGCCATAGCGGGTCCTCGTTTAGCACAGATACGCAGTATTTT.

The V and J genes are TRBV29-1 and TRBJ2-7; no firm D call. V lost 2 bases and J lost 5, with 10 bases in between. There are 12 residues in the CDR3. Germline CDR1 is SQVTM and CDR2 is ANQGSEA. For the CDR3, the DNA is TGCAGCGTTGAACGAGGATTGGACGAGCAGTACTTC. It yields the protein CSVERGLDEQYF.

The rearrangement joins TRBV11-1 to TRBJ2-5; D is perhaps TRBD2 (5 bases). The CDR3 length is 14 residues. The ends were cut back, 0 bases at V and 4 bases at J, with 9 bases in the middle. CDR1 is SGHAT, CDR2 FQDESV, per germline (reference sequence). This chain's CDR3 is CASSLAGSRETQYF. The CDR3 DNA is TGTGCCAGCAGCTTAGCAGGGAGTCGAGAGACCCAGTACTTC. The full variable domain, in which reference TRBV11-1 and TRBJ2-5 provide the parts outside the CDR3, is EAEVAQSPRYKITEKSQAVAFWCDPISGHATLYWYRQILGQGPELLVQFQDESVVDDSQLPKDRFSAERLKGVDSTLKIQPAELGDSAMYLCASSLAGSRETQYFGPGTRLLVL.

J is TRBJ1-1 and V is TRBV9; tentatively, D is TRBD1 (5 bases). V was trimmed by 6 bases and J by 0 bases, leaving 15 bases between them. Germline V gene lookup returns CDR1 SGDLS and CDR2 YYNGEE. There are 15 residues in the CDR3. CDR3 nucleotide sequence: TGTGCCAGCAACAGACAGCCCCGGATGAACACTGAAGCTTTCTTT. As protein: CASNRQPRMNTEAFF.

V usage is TRBV30 and J usage is TRBJ1-1; possible D gene TRBD1, 6 bases. The germline CDR1 and CDR2 sequences are GTSNPN and SVGIG (reference sequence). V lost 5 bases to trimming and J lost 1 base, with 17 bases between them. This CDR3 is 15 amino acids long. CDR3 region: CAWVMRGGGNTEAFF. In DNA, the CDR3 is TGTGCCTGGGTCATGCGGGGGGGCGGGAACACTGAAGCTTTCTTT. The entire variable domain, with the rest obtained from reference TRBV30 and TRBJ1-1, is as follows: SQTIHQWPATLVQPVGSPLSLECTVEGTSNPNLYWYRQAAGRGLQLLFYSVGIGQISSEVPQNLSASRPQDRQFILSSKKLLLSDSGFYLCAWVMRGGGNTEAFFGQGTRLTVV.

This clone turned up a few times. The DNA for the CDR3 is TGTGCCAGCAGCGCGACAGGGAGAAACGAAAAACTGTTTTTT. Translated: CASSATGRNEKLFF. The chain joins TRBV9 to TRBJ1-4, with 7 bases fitting TRBD1. Germline CDR1 SGDLS, CDR2 YYNGEE. V gave up 3 bases and J gave up 8 bases; unmatched junction bases: 7. The CDR3 totals 14 residues.

The rearrangement uses TRBV10-3 and TRBJ2-7; D remains unclear. This CDR3 comprises 12 residues. Germline CDR1 ENHRY, CDR2 SYGVKD. V dropped 4 bases and J dropped 4 bases, with 8 bases sitting between them. For the CDR3, the DNA is TGTGCCATCAGTGGCCCCCAGTACGAGCAGTACTTC. Protein: CAISGPQYEQYF.

The chain couples TRBV7-8 to TRBJ2-3, with a weak D call TRBD1 (5 bases). The CDR3 totals 15 residues. Trimming cost V 5 bases and J 2 bases, with 14 bases left between them. In germline, CDR1 is SGHVS, CDR2 FQNEAQ. The CDR3 sequence: CASSRHQGSTDTQYF. CDR3 sequence (DNA): TGTGCCAGCAGCCGCCACCAGGGTTCCACAGATACGCAGTATTTT.

This chain connects TRBV9 to TRBJ1-6, with D unclear. Germline loops: CDR1 SGDLS, CDR2 YYNGEE. V lost 5 bases and J 4 bases, leaving 13 bases between the germline ends. This CDR3 contains 15 residues. In nucleotides, the CDR3 is TGTGCCAGCAGTTGGCTGGCCGCTTATAATTCACCCCTCCACTTT. Amino acid sequence: CASSWLAAYNSPLHF.

The chain links TRBV5-1 to TRBJ1-3; D is undetermined. Germline V gene sequence: CDR1 SGHRS, CDR2 YFSETQ. The CDR3 runs 15 residues. V was cut by 4 bases and J by 4 bases, with 15 bases left in between. In DNA form, the CDR3 reads TGCGCCAGCAGCGAGTACGGTCGGTCGGGAAACACCATATATTTT. It specifies CASSEYGRSGNTIYF.

The chain couples TRBV3-1 (or the pseudogene TRBV3-2) to TRBJ2-2; 8 bases match TRBD2. CDR1 and CDR2 from the germline V gene are LGHDT and YNNKEL (reference sequence). V gave up 1 base and J gave up 0 bases; unmatched junction bases: 1. The length of the CDR3 is 16 residues. The CDR3 DNA is TGTGCCAGCAGCCAAGGCGGGGGGACGAACACCGGGGAGCTGTTTTTT. Translation gives CASSQGGGTNTGELFF.

The chain recombines TRBV7-9 with TRBJ2-1; 11 nucleotides align to TRBD2. In germline, CDR1 is SEHNR, CDR2 FQNEAQ (reference sequence). V was pared by 5 bases and J by 7 bases, with 4 bases of the junction left unmatched. The CDR3 extends over 14 amino acids. DNA for the CDR3: TGTGCCAGCAGCAAGACTAGCGGGGCTAATGAGCAGTTCTTC. Encoded protein: CASSKTSGANEQFF.

The rearrangement uses TRBV5-6 and TRBJ1-1; D not resolved. The CDR3 runs 15 residues. V was clipped by 0 bases and J by 4 bases, with 13 bases between them. Germline loops: CDR1 SGHDT, CDR2 YYEEEE. The DNA for the CDR3 is TGTGCCAGCAGCTTGGTTCAGGCGATGGGCACTGAAGCTTTCTTT. It translates to CASSLVQAMGTEAFF. Using reference TRBV5-6 and TRBJ1-1 for the parts outside the CDR3, the full variable domain is DAGVTQSPTHLIKTRGQQVTLRCSPKSGHDTVSWYQQALGQGPQFIFQYYEEEERQRGNFPDRFSGHQFPNYSSELNVNALLLGDSALYLCASSLVQAMGTEAFFGQGTRLTVV.